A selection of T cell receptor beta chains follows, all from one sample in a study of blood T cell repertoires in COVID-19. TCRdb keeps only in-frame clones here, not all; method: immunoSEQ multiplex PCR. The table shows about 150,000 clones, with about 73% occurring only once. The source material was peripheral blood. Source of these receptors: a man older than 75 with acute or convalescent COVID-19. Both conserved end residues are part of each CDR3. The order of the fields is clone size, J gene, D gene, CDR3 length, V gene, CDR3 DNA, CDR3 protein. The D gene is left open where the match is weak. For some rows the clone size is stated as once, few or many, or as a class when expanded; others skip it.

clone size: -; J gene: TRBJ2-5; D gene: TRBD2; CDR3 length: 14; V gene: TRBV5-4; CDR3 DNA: TGTGCCAGCAGCTTGAGCCAGCGGGGAGAGACCCAGTACTTC; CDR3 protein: CASSLSQRGETQYF
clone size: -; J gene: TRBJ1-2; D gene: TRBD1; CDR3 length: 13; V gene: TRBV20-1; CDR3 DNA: TGCAGTGCTAGTAGAGGGACAGGGGGCGGCTACACCTTC; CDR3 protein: CSASRGTGGGYTF
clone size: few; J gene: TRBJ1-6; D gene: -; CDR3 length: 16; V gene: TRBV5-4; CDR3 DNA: TGTGCCAGCAGCTTGGTTCGGGGGGCGGTTGATTCACCCCTCCACTTT; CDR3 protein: CASSLVRGAVDSPLHF
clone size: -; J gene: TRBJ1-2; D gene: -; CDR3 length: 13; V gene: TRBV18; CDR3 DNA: TGTGCCAGCTCACCCGGCAGGGACTATGGCTACACCTTC; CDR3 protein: CASSPGRDYGYTF
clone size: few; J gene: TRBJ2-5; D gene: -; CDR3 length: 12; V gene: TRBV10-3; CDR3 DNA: TGTGCCATCAGTGAGGTGACACAGACCCAGTACTTC; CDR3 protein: CAISEVTQTQYF
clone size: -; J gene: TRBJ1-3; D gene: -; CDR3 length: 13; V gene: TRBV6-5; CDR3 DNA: TGTGCCAGCAGGCCCAGCTCTGGAAACACCATATATTTT; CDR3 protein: CASRPSSGNTIYF
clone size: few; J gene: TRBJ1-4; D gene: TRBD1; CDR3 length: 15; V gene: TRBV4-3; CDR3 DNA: TGCGCCAGCAGCCAAGGACAGGGCATTAATGAAAAACTGTTTTTT; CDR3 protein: CASSQGQGINEKLFF
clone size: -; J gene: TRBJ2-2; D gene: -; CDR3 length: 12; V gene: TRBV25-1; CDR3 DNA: TGTGCCAGCAGTGAATTAGACGGGGAGCTGTTTTTT; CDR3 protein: CASSELDGELFF
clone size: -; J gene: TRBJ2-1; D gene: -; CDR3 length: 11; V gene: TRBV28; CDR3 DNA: TGTGCCAGCAGTTCATTTCGCGAGTCGTTCTTC; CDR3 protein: CASSSFRESFF
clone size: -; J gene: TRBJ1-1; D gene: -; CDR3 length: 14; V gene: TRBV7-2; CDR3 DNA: TGTGCCAGCAGTTCTACCCCAGGGAGGACTGAAGCTTTCTTT; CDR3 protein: CASSSTPGRTEAFF
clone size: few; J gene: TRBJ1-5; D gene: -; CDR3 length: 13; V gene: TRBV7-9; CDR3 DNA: TGTGCCAGCAGCTTAGGGGGAGGTCAGCCCCAGCATTTT; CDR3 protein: CASSLGGGQPQHF
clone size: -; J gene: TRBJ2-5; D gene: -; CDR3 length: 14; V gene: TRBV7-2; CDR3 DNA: TGTGCCAGCAGCACCACTCAGGCTGTGGAGACCCAGTACTTC; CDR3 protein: CASSTTQAVETQYF
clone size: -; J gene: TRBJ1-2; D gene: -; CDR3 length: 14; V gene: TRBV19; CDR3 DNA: TGTGCCAGTAGAAAGGGAGCCTCCGTGTATGGCTACACCTTC; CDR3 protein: CASRKGASVYGYTF
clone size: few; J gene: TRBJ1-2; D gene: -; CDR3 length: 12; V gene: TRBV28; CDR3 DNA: TGTGCGATTTCCAGGGAGGACTATGGCTACACCTTC; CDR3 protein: CAISREDYGYTF